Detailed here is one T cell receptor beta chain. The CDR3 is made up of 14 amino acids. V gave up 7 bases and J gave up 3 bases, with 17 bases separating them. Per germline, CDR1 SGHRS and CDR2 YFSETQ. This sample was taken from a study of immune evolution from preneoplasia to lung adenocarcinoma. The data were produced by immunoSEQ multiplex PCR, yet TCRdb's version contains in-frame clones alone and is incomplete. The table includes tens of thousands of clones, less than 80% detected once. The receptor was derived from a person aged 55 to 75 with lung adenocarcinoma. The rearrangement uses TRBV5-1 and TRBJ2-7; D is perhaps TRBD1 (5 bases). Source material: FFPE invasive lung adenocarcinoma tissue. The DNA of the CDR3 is TGCGCCAGCCGGCTTGTATCAGGGCGCTACGAGCAGTACTTC. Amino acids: CASRLVSGRYEQYF. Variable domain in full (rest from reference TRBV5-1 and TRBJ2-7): KAGVTQTPRYLIKTRGQQVTLSCSPISGHRSVSWYQQTPGQGLQFLFEYFSETQRNKGNFPGRFSGRQFSNSRSEMNVSTLELGDSALYLCASRLVSGRYEQYFGPGTRLTVT.